This T cell receptor beta chain was recorded in a study of cytotoxic CD8 clonotypes in ibrutinib-treated CLL (dated by TCRdb to the early 2020s). About the full investigation: The cohort had over ten relapsed/refractory and around 15 treatment-naive patients; under 18 were IGHV unmutated. Response samples were taken after a median of roughly 12 months on treatment, ranging from roughly 6 to 36 months. On average, each sample had a few hundred thousand productive templates and roughly 95,000 productive rearrangements. Responses were partial in roughly 24 patients and complete in 2; after median approximately 69 months follow-up, about 14 stayed in remission and 12 progressed. Cryopreserved peripheral blood mononuclear cells were collected at three points: before therapy, at response, and at either sustained remission or disease progression. Longitudinal samples were obtainable from about 30% of the 86 participants in the trial.

The germline V gene (reference sequence) sets CDR1 to SEHNR and CDR2 to FQNEAQ. A distance of 15 bases separates the germline ends of V and J, which lose 5 bases and 4 bases respectively. The CDR3 has 15 amino acids, counting the end cysteine and phenylalanine. CDR3 DNA is the only sequence kept; it has 45 bases, read in frame from the first base. By how much of the sample it makes up, this clone is medium-sized (0.01 to 0.1%). Which antigen it targets is not known. Per-nucleotide qualities are absent, and no much larger clonotype sits a single base away. On the study overall, not on this receptor specifically: An increase in clonality was observed at ibrutinib response, with clonality remaining stable during sustained remission and falling back toward baseline at progression. Sustained-remission and progressing patients did not have matched sampling times, and lymph node repertoires were not examined. Public clonotypes were found to be uncommon and were observed to contract or remain stable during treatment; the increase in clonality was shown to reflect expansion of private clonotypes at ibrutinib response. At baseline, clonality was higher than in age-matched healthy donors and showed a strong correlation with circulating CD8+ T-cell counts.

On a MiSeq, deep resolution sequencing aimed for a depth between 1 in 1 million and 1 in 200,000 T cells, with each clonotype covered roughly 10x on average. The immunoSEQ hsTCRB Kit was used to generate TCR beta libraries. The authors' pipeline ran thus. The data were analyzed with ImmunoSEQ Analyzer and ImmunoSEQ Data Assistant, and V, D and J gene assignments followed IMGT definitions. Clonality was computed as one minus normalized Shannon entropy of productive rearrangement frequencies, ranging from 0 to 1. Only overrepresented clonotypes making up at least 0.05% of the repertoire of each patient were included in the public clonotype analysis. Repertoires from approximately 12 age-matched healthy donors in immuneACCESS were used as clonality controls. What TCRdb holds here is the immuneACCESS table cut down to in-frame rearrangements. Part of the clones is not present; checked against another copy, under half of the missing clones reflect an unresolved V gene, and the others are unexplained. Clonal size and the V and J genes are those of that table, whereas D and trimming came from the DNA. For this sample there are tens of thousands of clones; under 85% appear just once. The ten largest clones add up to 8.5% to 10% of the sample.

For TCR beta library preparation, about 2.2 micrograms of genomic DNA was extracted from cryopreserved PBMCs. Longitudinal blood samples from CLL patients on ibrutinib monotherapy were analyzed using high-throughput TCR beta sequencing. Patients were enrolled in a phase 2 open-label single-center ibrutinib monotherapy trial. This chain is built from TRBV7-9 and TRBJ1-3; no D gene can be assigned with confidence. The sequence came from a human donor with chronic lymphocytic leukemia. The specimen comprised PBMCs, sampled before ibrutinib treatment. CDR3 reads: CASSPQEVKGNTIYF. The sequenced DNA is TGTGCCAGCAGCCCCCAGGAGGTAAAGGGAAACACCATATATTTT. The reference TRBV7-9 and TRBJ1-3 proteins fill in what lies around the CDR3, so the full variable domain reads DTGVSQNPRHKITKRGQNVTFRCDPISEHNRLYWYRQTLGQGPEFLTYFQNEAQLEKSRLLSDRFSAERPKGSFSTLEIQRTEQGDSAMYLCASSPQEVKGNTIYFGEGSWLTVV.